The entry below gives a single T cell receptor beta chain sequence along with its context. Which antigen it targets is not known. The sample holds no much larger clone one base away, and base qualities are not on file. RNA was extracted with the RNeasy kit and roughly 0.45 to 1 ug was reverse transcribed using random hexamers. TCR beta CDR3 regions were amplified with the immunoSEQ multiplex PCR assay covering 54 Vbeta and 13 Jbeta segments. PCR amplification bias was corrected using a synthetic template baseline for primer optimization and computational correction. The study's own analysis went as follows. Only productive sequences were kept, with reads annotated to V, D and J genes according to IMGT and analyzed in immunoSEQ Analyzer. Clonality was calculated as one minus the Shannon entropy normalized by log2 of the number of productive unique sequences. For each patient and control, public and private clones were evaluated within the 100 most prevalent clones. A clone was defined as Susac-specific if it was absent from the healthy and MS cohorts, from approximately 980 published viral clones and from other ImmuneACCESS disease sequences. TCRdb trimmed the raw reads at Q25, called clones with MiXCR and kept productive beta chains. Identical CDR3 protein sequences are pooled into one entry, listed with their most common genes and DNA. TCRdb, not the original authors, processed these V and J calls. Here the sample has fewer than 60,000 distinct CDR3 sequences; roughly 94% occur a single time. The top ten hold approximately 0.8% of the sample.

High-throughput TCR beta sequencing profiled peripheral blood CD8+ and CD4+ T cells from healthy donors, Susac syndrome patients and multiple sclerosis patients. Recently defined diagnostic criteria for definite or probable disease were met by the Susac syndrome patients. Bulk CD8+ and CD4+ T cells were purified by magnetic negative isolation, whereas CD8+ TEMRA cells were enriched by FACS. Blood was drawn into EDTA tubes, processed within 24 hours, and PBMCs were isolated by density gradient centrifugation. PBMCs intended for TCR sequencing were cryopreserved in liquid nitrogen and were subsequently thawed in a 37 degrees C water bath. The sorted or isolated CD4+, CD8+ and CD8+ TEMRA cells had a purity of 90% or higher. V is pruned by 6 bases and J by 4 bases, leaving 4 bases of the junction without a gene match. From its cysteine to its phenylalanine, the CDR3 spans 14 amino acids. The CDR3 DNA has 42 bases and is translated from base 1.

This entry is derived from a study of CD8 T cells in Susac syndrome (dated by TCRdb to about 2019). Context from the whole study: Among the sequenced Susac syndrome patients, about six had clinically active disease and about eight were in clinical remission. The clonality of the CD8+ T cell repertoire was compared across 12 healthy donors, around 14 Susac syndrome patients and about 15 multiple sclerosis patients. Repertoire sequencing was used to test whether CD8+ T cell activation and differentiation in Susac syndrome was antigen driven. At the time of blood withdrawal, Susac syndrome patients were either therapy-naive, taking corticosteroids (with some also receiving IVIg), or on IVIg alone.

Overall study outcomes, separate from this receptor: Roughly 15 Susac-specific public clones were identified in the total CD8+ repertoire, and four to six Susac-specific public clones were identified in the CD8+ TEMRA repertoire. The study acknowledged that relatively few individuals were included in the TCR sequencing and HLA analysis. Susac syndrome CD8+ repertoires showed clonal expansion, highest in CD8+ TEMRA cells and greater in clinically active than remitting patients.

The sequence was obtained from a human donor with Susac syndrome. What was sequenced was CD8+ T cells from PBMCs. The rearranged segments are TRBV12-3 or TRBV12-4 and TRBJ2-5; 11 nucleotides in the junction match TRBD1. The nucleotide sequence reads TGTGCCAGCAGCCAAGGGACAGGGGGAGAGACCCAGTACTTC. It translates as CASSQGTGGETQYF.